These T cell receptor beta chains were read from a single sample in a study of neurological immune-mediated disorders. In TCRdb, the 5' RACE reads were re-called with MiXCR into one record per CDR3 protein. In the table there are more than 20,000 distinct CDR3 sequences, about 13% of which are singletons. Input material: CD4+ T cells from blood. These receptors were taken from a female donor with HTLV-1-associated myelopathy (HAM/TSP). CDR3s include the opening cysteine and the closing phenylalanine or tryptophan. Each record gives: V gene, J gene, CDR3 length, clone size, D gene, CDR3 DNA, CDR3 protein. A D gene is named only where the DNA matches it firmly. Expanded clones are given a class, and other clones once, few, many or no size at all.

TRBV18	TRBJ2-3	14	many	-	TGTGCCAGCTCACCACCTTTCAGCACAGATACGCAGTATTTT	CASSPPFSTDTQYF
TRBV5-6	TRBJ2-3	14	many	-	TGTGCCAGCAGTTTTAGCGGAAGCACAGATACGCAGTATTTT	CASSFSGSTDTQYF
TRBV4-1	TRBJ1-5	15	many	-	TGCGCCAGCAGCCAAGGGGACTATAGCAATCAGCCCCAGCATTTT	CASSQGDYSNQPQHF
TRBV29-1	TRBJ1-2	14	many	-	TGCAGCGTCGAAAGGCAGTCGGGGGCGGGTGGCTACACCTTC	CSVERQSGAGGYTF
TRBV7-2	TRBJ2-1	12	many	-	TGTGCCAGCAGCTTAGCAGGGGCGCGGGTTCTATTC	CASSLAGARVLF
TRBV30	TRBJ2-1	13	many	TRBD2	TGTGCCTGGCAGGGGGGACTAAAAGCGGGAGGGTTCTTC	CAWQGGLKAGGFF
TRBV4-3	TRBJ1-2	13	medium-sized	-	TGCGCCAGCAGCCAAGGGCTTAACTATGGCTACACCTTC	CASSQGLNYGYTF
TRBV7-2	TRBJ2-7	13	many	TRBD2	TGTGCCAGCAGCTTAACGGGGGGCTACGAGCAGTACTTC	CASSLTGGYEQYF
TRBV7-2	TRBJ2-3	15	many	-	TGTGCCAGCAGCAACAGCCTCTTGAGCACAGATACGCAGTATTTT	CASSNSLLSTDTQYF
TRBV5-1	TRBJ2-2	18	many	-	TGCGCCAGCAGCTACGGGGACAAGGTCATATCGAACACCGGGGAGCTGTTTTTT	CASSYGDKVISNTGELFF
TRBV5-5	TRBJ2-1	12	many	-	TGTGCCAGCAGCCTCTCCTACAATGAGCAGTTCTTC	CASSLSYNEQFF
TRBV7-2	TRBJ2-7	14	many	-	TGTGCCAGCAGCTTAGATCGCCAGGGTGGCGAGCAGTACTTC	CASSLDRQGGEQYF
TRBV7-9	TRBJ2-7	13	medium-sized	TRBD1	TGTGCCAGCAGTTCGGGACAGGGGGACGAGCAGTACTTC	CASSSGQGDEQYF
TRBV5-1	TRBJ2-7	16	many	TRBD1	TGCGCCAGCAGCTTGGACTACGGGACAGGCTACTACGAGCAGTACTTC	CASSLDYGTGYYEQYF
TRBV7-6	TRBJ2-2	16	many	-	TGTGCCAGCAGCTTAGGAGCTCCTAGGAGCACCGGGGAGCTGTTTTTT	CASSLGAPRSTGELFF
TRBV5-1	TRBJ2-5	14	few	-	TGCGCCAGCAGCTTAGTTGGGGCCCAAGAGACCCAGTACTTC	CASSLVGAQETQYF
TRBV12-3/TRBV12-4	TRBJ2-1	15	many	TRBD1	TGTGCCAGCTGGTCAGGGGGTGGATCCTACAATGAGCAGTTCTTC	CASWSGGGSYNEQFF
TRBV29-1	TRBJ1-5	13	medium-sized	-	TGCAGCGTTTCCCCCGGGGGCAATCAGCCCCAGCATTTT	CSVSPGGNQPQHF
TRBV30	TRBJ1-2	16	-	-	TGTGCCTGGAAGCTGGGTGGGGGCATAGACTCCTATGGCTACACCTTC	CAWKLGGGIDSYGYTF
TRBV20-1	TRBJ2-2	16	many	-	TGCAGTGCTAGAGATCCGTCGGCGGGCGCCACCGGGGAGCTGTTTTTT	CSARDPSAGATGELFF
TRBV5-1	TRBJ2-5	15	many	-	TGCGCCAGCAGCTTGGGTGCCGGCGTTCAAGAGACCCAGTACTTC	CASSLGAGVQETQYF
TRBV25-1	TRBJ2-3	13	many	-	TGTGCCAGCAGTGACGGAGGCACAGATACGCAGTATTTT	CASSDGGTDTQYF
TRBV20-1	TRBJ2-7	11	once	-	TGCAGTGCTAGTTCTACCTACGAGCAGTACTTC	CSASSTYEQYF
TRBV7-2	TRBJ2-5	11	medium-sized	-	TGTGCCAGCAGCTTAAAAGAGACCCAGTACTTC	CASSLKETQYF
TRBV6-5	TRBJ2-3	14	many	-	TGTGCCAGCAGAAGACCCGGGGGCACAGATACGCAGTATTTT	CASRRPGGTDTQYF
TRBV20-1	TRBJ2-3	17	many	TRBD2	TGCAGTGCTCCCCTCGGAGTCGGGGGGGCTAGCACAGATACGCAGTATTTT	CSAPLGVGGASTDTQYF
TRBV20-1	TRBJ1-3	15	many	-	TGCAGTGCTAGGCCCCTGACAAGCTCTGGAAACACCATATATTTT	CSARPLTSSGNTIYF
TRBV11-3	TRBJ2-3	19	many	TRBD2	TGTGCCAGCAGCTTAGCCCTGGGACTAGCGGGAGTTGGAGCAGATACGCAGTATTTT	CASSLALGLAGVGADTQYF
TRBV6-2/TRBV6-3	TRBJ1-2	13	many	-	TGTGCCAGCAGTGGATCAGTCGTTCGGGGCTACACCTTC	CASSGSVVRGYTF
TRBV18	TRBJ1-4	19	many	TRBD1	TGTGCCAGCTCACCGGTTGGAACAGGGGGCCTGGCAACTAATGAAAAACTGTTTTTT	CASSPVGTGGLATNEKLFF
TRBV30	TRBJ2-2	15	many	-	TGTGCCTGGAGTGTAAGGCCGGCTCTAGGCGGGGAGCTGTTTTTT	CAWSVRPALGGELFF
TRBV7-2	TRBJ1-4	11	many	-	TGTGCCAGCAGCCTAGACGAAAAACTGTTTTTT	CASSLDEKLFF
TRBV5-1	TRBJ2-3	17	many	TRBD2	TGCGCCAGCAGCTGGGGTAGCGGGGGCTATTTGGCAGATACGCAGTATTTT	CASSWGSGGYLADTQYF
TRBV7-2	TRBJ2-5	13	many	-	TGTGCCAGCAGCTCTAACGTAGGGGAGACCCAGTACTTC	CASSSNVGETQYF
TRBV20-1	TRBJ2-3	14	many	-	TGCAGTGCTCGTCCTGTGAGGAGCACAGATACGCAGTATTTT	CSARPVRSTDTQYF
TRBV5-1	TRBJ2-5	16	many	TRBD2	TGCGCCAGCAGCCCCCAGCGGGGGGTCTTCCAAGAGACCCAGTACTTC	CASSPQRGVFQETQYF
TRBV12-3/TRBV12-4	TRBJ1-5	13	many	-	TGTGCCAGCAGACTCCGCCGGAATCAGCCCCAGCATTTT	CASRLRRNQPQHF
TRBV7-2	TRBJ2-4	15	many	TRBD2	TGTGCCAGCAGCTTAGGCGGGGGGGTTCAAAACATTCAGTACTTC	CASSLGGGVQNIQYF
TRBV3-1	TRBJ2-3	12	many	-	TGTGCCAGCAGTCTTAGACTGGATACGCAGTATTTT	CASSLRLDTQYF
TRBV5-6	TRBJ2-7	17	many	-	TGTGCCAGCAGCCCCTGGTTCAGGGCAACCAGGTCGGAGGAGCAGTACTTC	CASSPWFRATRSEEQYF